Sequencing of this T cell receptor beta chain was carried out in a study of T cell changes during pregnancy in multiple sclerosis. Profiled with immunoSEQ multiplex PCR; TCRdb holds only in-frame clones, not every one. This table has about 84,000 clones, 94% appearing once. This clone was seen just once. The source material was peripheral blood, sampled in the second trimester of pregnancy. The source of this sequence is a female donor in good health, enrolled as a control in a pregnancy study.

The CDR3 here is CASNVPGTSGTVSSYNEQFF. Written as DNA, the CDR3 is TGTGCCAGCAACGTTCCCGGGACTAGCGGGACCGTGAGCTCCTACAATGAGCAGTTCTTC. The chain is built from TRBV2 and TRBJ2-1, with TRBD2 matching 13 bases. Germline-derived CDR1 and CDR2 are SNHLY and FYNNEI. The CDR3 spans 20 residues. The V and J ends lost 7 bases and 0 bases, in that order; junction bases with no gene match: 15.